This entry lists 20 T cell receptor beta chains sequenced from one sample in a study of blood T cell repertoires in COVID-19. The protocol was immunoSEQ multiplex PCR, while the TCRdb copy is restricted to in-frame clones and leaves out a portion. Of about 280,000 clones in the sample, about 83% are singletons; the top ten hold 6%. The sequenced sample consisted of PBMCs or T cells enriched from blood (not recorded which). Receptor source: a middle-aged woman who had recovered from COVID-19.

V and J are TRBV29-1 and TRBJ1-2; 7 bases line up with TRBD1. The CDR3 is 13 residues long. The germline CDR1 and CDR2 sequences are SQVTM and ANQGSEA. V shed 6 bases, J shed 3 bases, and the junction held 7 bases outside the gene matches. CDR3 region: CSVKVQGHYGYTF. DNA for the CDR3: TGCAGCGTCAAGGTACAGGGGCACTATGGCTACACCTTC.

This sequence joins TRBV13 and TRBJ2-7, with D maybe TRBD1 (6 bases). V was trimmed by 6 bases and J by 4 bases, leaving 10 bases between them. There are 12 residues in the CDR3. Germline-derived CDR1 and CDR2 are PRHDT and FYEKMQ (reference sequence). CDR3 amino acids: CASSSTGYEQYF. CDR3 bases: TGTGCCAGCAGTTCAACAGGGTACGAGCAGTACTTC.

V gene TRBV6-2 or TRBV6-3 combines with J gene TRBJ2-7; 13 bases fit TRBD2. Germline values: CDR1 MNHEY, CDR2 SVGEGT. The CDR3 runs 18 residues. The ends lost 0 bases at V and 4 bases at J; junction bases unmatched: 9. Here the CDR3 DNA reads TGTGCCAGCAGTTACTCCGGGACTAGCGGGATCGAAAGGTACGAGCAGTACTTC. It yields the protein CASSYSGTSGIERYEQYF.

CDR3 in amino acids: CAWSGYSPRTSGRYEQYF. In nucleotides, the CDR3 is TGTGCCTGGAGTGGCTACTCACCCAGGACTAGCGGGAGATACGAGCAGTACTTC. The chain carries TRBV30 and TRBJ2-7, with TRBD2 identical over 13 bases. Germline-derived CDR1 and CDR2 are GTSNPN and SVGIG (reference sequence). This CDR3 comprises 18 residues. V lost 1 base, J lost 4 bases, and 13 bases stayed unmatched.

This clone has just a few counts. This chain connects TRBV3-1 (or the pseudogene TRBV3-2) to TRBJ2-7; TRBD1 agrees at 8 bases. The V gene's germline CDR1 is LGHDT and CDR2 YNNKEL (reference sequence). V dropped 4 bases and J dropped 6; count of bases not matched to a gene: 2. The CDR3 is made up of 12 amino acids. DNA for the CDR3: TGTGCCAGCAGCCCAACAGGGGGCGAGCAGTACTTC. Its protein is CASSPTGGEQYF.

The chain combines TRBV2 with TRBJ1-2; D is ambiguous. Per the germline V gene, CDR1 is SNHLY and CDR2 is FYNNEI. The CDR3 consists of 15 residues. Trimming removed 7 bases from V and 6 bases from J, with 21 bases in between. DNA of the CDR3: TGTGCCAGCAACTACCGGGATCGATCATACAATGGCTACACCTTC. Residues: CASNYRDRSYNGYTF.

This chain connects TRBV6-5 to TRBJ2-3, with a weak D call TRBD2 (6 bases). Germline V gene data show CDR1 as MNHEY and CDR2 as SVGAGI. The germline V and J ends were trimmed by 5 bases and 2 bases, with 11 bases remaining between them. The CDR3 extends over 14 amino acids. CDR3 coding DNA: TGTGCCAGCAGTCCGGCGCGGGACACAGATACGCAGTATTTT. This gives the protein CASSPARDTDTQYF.

This clone showed up just a few times. V is TRBV7-3 and J is TRBJ2-2; TRBD1 matches 12 bases. The germline CDR1 and CDR2 sequences are SGHTA and FQGTGA. The V gene end was trimmed by 5 bases and the J gene end by 6 bases; junction bases not matched to a gene: 7. The CDR3 is 16 amino acids. As DNA, the CDR3 is TGTGCCAGCAGCATGGGGGACAGGGGGCGTCCCGGGGAGCTGTTTTTT. It codes for CASSMGDRGRPGELFF.

This sequence joins TRBV5-1 and TRBJ2-7, with 11 nucleotides matching TRBD2. This CDR3 has 15 residues. The germline CDR1 and CDR2 sequences are SGHRS and YFSETQ. The ends lost 3 bases at V and 5 bases at J; junction bases unmatched: 7. In nucleotides, the CDR3 is TGCGCCAGCAGCTCCGTAGCGGGAGGGCCACACGAGCAGTACTTC. Protein sequence: CASSSVAGGPHEQYF.

The chain is built from TRBV7-9 and TRBJ2-3; D unresolved. Looked up from germline, CDR1 is SEHNR and CDR2 is FQNEAQ (reference sequence). V was trimmed by 5 bases and J by 4 bases, leaving 16 bases between them. The CDR3 spans 15 residues. The chain's CDR3 is CASSPDFQRADTQYF. In nucleotides, the CDR3 is TGTGCCAGCAGCCCAGACTTTCAGCGCGCAGATACGCAGTATTTT.

V and J are TRBV19 and TRBJ2-3; weak D call: TRBD2 (6 bases). V gave up 0 bases and J gave up 10 bases, with 14 bases separating them. CDR3 length: 14 residues. Germline CDR1 is LNHDA and CDR2 is SQIVND (reference sequence). CDR3 sequence (DNA): TGTGCCAGTAGTATAGAGGGAGGACCCCCTCCGCAGTATTTT. It codes for CASSIEGGPPPQYF.

The chain combines TRBV7-8 with TRBJ2-1, with 12 bases fitting TRBD2. The CDR3 has 17 residues. Germline V gene lookup returns CDR1 SGHVS and CDR2 FQNEAQ. Germline trimming cut 1 base from V and 4 bases from J; bases unmatched to any gene: 5. The CDR3 DNA reads TGTGCCAGCAGCTTAGTTTTGACTAGCGGGAGTTACAATGAGCAGTTCTTC. The encoded protein is CASSLVLTSGSYNEQFF. Based on the CDR3 plus reference TRBV7-8 and TRBJ2-1, the full variable domain is GAGVSQSPRYKVAKRGQDVALRCDPISGHVSLFWYQQALGQGPEFLTYFQNEAQLDKSGLPSDRFFAERPEGSVSTLKIQRTQQEDSAVYLCASSLVLTSGSYNEQFFGPGTRLTVL.

This chain links TRBV7-9 with TRBJ2-3; possible D gene TRBD1, 5 bases. The CDR3 sequence is 15 residues long. The V and J ends lost 5 bases and 0 bases respectively, with 12 bases between them. CDR1 SEHNR and CDR2 FQNEAQ come from the germline V gene (reference sequence). CDR3: CASSLMTVSTDTQYF. CDR3 in DNA: TGTGCCAGCAGCCTAATGACAGTAAGCACAGATACGCAGTATTTT.

V gene TRBV7-8 combines with J gene TRBJ2-7; weak D call: TRBD1 (6 bases). V was pared by 5 bases and J by 4 bases, with 12 bases between. The CDR3 length is 13 residues. Germline V CDR1 and CDR2: SGHVS, FQNEAQ. Here the CDR3 DNA reads TGTGCCAGCAGCCCGAGGACAGCATACGAGCAGTACTTC. It encodes CASSPRTAYEQYF.

The rearrangement uses TRBV1 and TRBJ2-5; TRBD2 reflects the table's D call only, with no check against the DNA. TRBV1 is designated a pseudogene. This CDR3 spans 16 amino acids. The CDR3 DNA sequence: TGCACCAGCAGTCCTCATGAGGGCGACCCTCGGAAGACCCAGTACTTC. Translating gives CTSSPHEGDPRKTQYF.

The genes are TRBV7-3 and TRBJ2-1; D is possibly TRBD1 (6 bases). V lost 1 base, J lost 0 bases, and 13 bases lay in between. From germline, CDR1 is SGHTA and CDR2 FQGTGA. This CDR3 has 17 residues. CDR3 coding DNA: TGTGCCAGCAGCTTAAGTCCGGGGACAAGCTCCTACAATGAGCAGTTCTTC. Amino acids: CASSLSPGTSSYNEQFF.

This clone was seen a few times. The CDR3: CASSLGRQTELFF. The CDR3 DNA follows: TGTGCCAGCAGTTTGGGGCGGCAGACGGAACTGTTTTTT. The genes are TRBV27 and TRBJ1-4; D might be TRBD1 (5 bases). CDR3 size: 13 residues. Germline-derived CDR1 and CDR2 are MNHEY and SMNVEV (reference sequence). V was clipped by 3 bases and J by 12 bases, with 14 bases between them.

The chain combines TRBV7-3 with TRBJ2-2; D is possibly TRBD1 (6 bases). Deletions cut 1 base from V and 0 bases from J, with 15 bases between. Germline lookup yields CDR1 SGHTA and CDR2 FQGTGA. The CDR3 covers 18 residues. Here the CDR3 reads CASSLSRRGGSNTGELFF. In nucleotides, the CDR3 is TGTGCCAGCAGCTTAAGCCGACGAGGGGGTTCGAACACCGGGGAGCTGTTTTTT. Full variable domain (outside the CDR3, taken from reference TRBV7-3 and TRBJ2-2): GAGVSQTPSNKVTEKGKYVELRCDPISGHTALYWYRQSLGQGPEFLIYFQGTGAADDSGLPNDRFFAVRPEGSVSTLKIQRTERGDSAVYLCASSLSRRGGSNTGELFFGEGSRLTVL.

Details on this clone: Other DNA sequences in this sample translate to the same CDR3. The CDR3 nucleotides are TGTGCCAGCAGAGCGGGAGCCTACGAGCAGTACTTC. Amino acids: CASRAGAYEQYF. The J gene is TRBJ2-7, the V gene TRBV27, with TRBD2 identical over 8 bases. This CDR3 contains 12 residues. CDR1 and CDR2 from the germline V gene are MNHEY and SMNVEV (reference sequence). Trimming cost V 6 bases and J 2 bases; bases outside gene matches: 0.

J is TRBJ1-6 and V is TRBV19, with no clear D. The CDR3 is 12 amino acids. Trimming stripped 5 bases from V and 7 bases from J, with 6 bases between. Germline V gene lookup returns CDR1 LNHDA and CDR2 SQIVND (reference sequence). CDR3: CASSPRNSPLHF. The CDR3 DNA reads as TGTGCCAGTAGTCCCAGGAATTCACCCCTCCACTTT.